This T cell receptor (beta chain) was sequenced during a study of beta chain features in type 1 diabetes. Study-level points and caveats: Unsettled here was the matter of whether HLA type influences TCRB rearrangement.

Germline V gene sequence: CDR1 SGDLS, CDR2 YYNGEE. The CDR3 extends over 15 amino acids. Trimming left V 6 bases short and J 3 bases short, with 17 bases between. This clone was counted a few times. Antigen unknown. As every portion of the isolated RNA was reverse transcribed, the sequencing read expressed TCRB transcripts. The repertoire was sequenced with immunoSEQ multiplex PCR; TCRdb's copy has only in-frame clones and lacks some. Of around 300,000 clones in the sample, around 7.3% were seen once. This receptor was identified in a woman between 18 and 30 years old in good health. The V and J genes are TRBV9 and TRBJ2-3; D may match TRBD1 or TRBD2 (6 bases each). Sequencing was carried out using central memory CD4+ T cells from blood. CDR3 loop: CASNFLGGPTDTQYF. The CDR3 nucleotides read TGTGCCAGCAACTTTTTAGGGGGGCCGACAGATACGCAGTATTTT. Using reference TRBV9 and TRBJ2-3 for the parts outside the CDR3, the full variable domain is DSGVTQTPKHLITATGQRVTLRCSPRSGDLSVYWYQQSLDQGLQFLIQYYNGEERAKGNILERFSAQQFPDLHSELNLSSLELGDSALYFCASNFLGGPTDTQYFGPGTRLTVL.